This T cell receptor beta chain was recovered during a study of molecular identifiers for immune sequencing clone quantification. Trimming removed 8 bases at V and 5 bases at J, with 20 bases between. This CDR3 is 14 amino acids long. This clonotype was seen more than once but under ten times. Antigen: not known. Methods described previously, with TCR primers listed, were used for bulk TCR libraries. TCRdb itself ran the PCR reads through MiXCR, one entry per CDR3 protein. The sample has about 320,000 distinct CDR3 sequences, 24% seen once; the top ten hold 0.7% to 0.95%. Libraries for naive CD8 T cells, which were made from about 19,000 to 1,100,000 sorted cells, drew on 10%, 30% or 50% of the RNA. Findings and caveats of the study: Effector cells had over 99% of their molecules in clones above 20 RNA copies, while naive cells had under 1%. Sizes of clones that are highly expanded could be underestimated (if identical TCR molecules share a barcode).

The sample comprised naive CD8+ T cells from blood, with Jurkat cell RNA spiked in. Subset: FACS-sorted CD8+CD4-CCR7+CD45RA+ naive T cells. This receptor was identified in a human donor in good health. Some libraries in this study had Jurkat cell RNA spiked in. The chain carries TRBV5-3 and TRBJ2-7; TRBD2 is a possible D gene (5 bases). TRBV5-3 is filed as an ORF, its function uncertain. The chain's CDR3 is CASSAGEAPNEQYF. The CDR3 DNA sequence: TGTGCCAGCAGCGCCGGGGAAGCCCCCAACGAGCAGTACTTC.